The entry below gives a single TCR beta chain sequence along with its context. This record comes from a study of blood T cell repertoires in COVID-19. Overall study context: COVID-19 samples collected from the United States, Italy and Spain covered acute and convalescent phases.

Source study methods: Amplifying reference gene primers gave estimates of nucleated cell counts. The protocol was immunoSEQ multiplex PCR, while the TCRdb copy is restricted to in-frame clones and leaves out a portion. For V, J and clone size, that table is used; D and trimming come from the DNA. Found here are about 55,000 clones, 65% to 90% of them singletons; the top ten hold about 12%. Germline V gives CDR1 MNHEY, CDR2 SVGEGT. The CDR3 is made up of 20 amino acids. V shed 4 bases, J shed 1 base, and the junction held 19 bases outside the gene matches. The sequenced sample consisted of peripheral blood. This TCR was recovered from a human donor in a cohort sampled during active COVID-19. The chain recombines TRBV6-2 or TRBV6-3 with TRBJ2-5, with 9 bases lining up with TRBD1. The CDR3, as DNA: TGTGCCAGCAGTTCGGAGAGGACAGGGGAGTTTAGCGGGCGCCAAGAGACCCAGTACTTC. This gives the protein CASSSERTGEFSGRQETQYF.